This T cell receptor (beta chain) was documented in a study of lymphopenia after photon versus proton radiotherapy. The V gene lost 0 bases and the J gene lost 8 bases, with 11 bases spanning the gap. From germline, CDR1 is GTSNPN and CDR2 SVGIG (reference sequence). This CDR3 is 14 amino acids long. TCRdb's table, derived via immunoSEQ multiplex PCR, lists solely in-frame clones and lacks some. Among about 160,000 clones listed, about 88% were seen once. The clonotype comes from a middle-aged man with gastric cancer. The genes are TRBV30 and TRBJ1-6, with D uncertain. This sample comprised peripheral blood, obtained from a patient treated with photon-based radiotherapy. CDR3 in DNA: TGTGCCTGGAGTGTACGCATAGCGGATTCACCCCTCCACTTT. Translating gives CAWSVRIADSPLHF.